The present TCR beta chain was sequenced within a study of T cell changes during pregnancy in multiple sclerosis. Data came from immunoSEQ multiplex PCR; TCRdb stores just in-frame clones and leaves some out. This table holds about 86,000 clones, less than 95% found once. The sequence was obtained from a female donor in good health, enrolled as a control in a pregnancy study. The starting material was peripheral blood, obtained in the first trimester of pregnancy.

The CDR3 loop reads CASRPTGIKNYGYTF. The CDR3 nucleotides are TGCGCCAGCCGCCCAACAGGTATTAAGAACTATGGCTACACCTTC. This chain links TRBV4-1 with TRBJ1-2; the D gene is possibly TRBD1 (5 bases). Germline V lookup: CDR1 MGHRA, CDR2 YSYEKL. V was trimmed by 8 bases and J by 2 bases, leaving 18 bases between them. This CDR3 is 15 amino acids long.